This T cell receptor beta chain was identified in a study of blood T cell repertoires in COVID-19. Study-wide context: Samples representing acute and convalescent COVID-19 were sourced from the United States, Italy and Spain.

In the original workflow: Researchers report that nucleated cell counts were estimated from reference gene primer amplification. Profiled with immunoSEQ multiplex PCR; TCRdb holds only in-frame clones, not every one. V, J and clone size are taken as reported in that table, and D and trimming were inferred from the DNA itself. This table holds roughly 260,000 clones, 85% to 90% found once. Trimming removed 4 bases from V and 5 bases from J; junction bases left unmatched: 7. Germline V gives CDR1 LNHNV, CDR2 YYDKDF (reference sequence). CDR3 length equals 15 residues. Followed longitudinally, the Seattle patients had been enrolled during active infection.

The V call is TRBV15, the J call TRBJ2-5; 10 bases align to TRBD1. Sequencing used peripheral blood. The TCR originated in a woman aged 30 to 39 with COVID-19, enrolled during active disease. The CDR3 DNA reads as TGTGCCACCAGCACCTCGACAGGGGGCGCGGAGACCCAGTACTTC. It encodes CATSTSTGGAETQYF.